Following are 5 T cell receptor beta chains from one sample sequenced in a study of control samples from healthy donors and cancer patients. Assay: immunoSEQ multiplex PCR; the TCRdb copy retains only in-frame clones and omits some. The sample lists about 190,000 clones; 91% were seen once. The sequenced sample was blood. These receptors were collected from a man younger than 40 in good health.

The V gene is TRBV5-6, the J gene TRBJ1-1; D not certain. CDR3 length equals 15 residues. Germline V gene data show CDR1 as SGHDT and CDR2 as YYEEEE. With 5 bases removed from V and 4 bases from J, the gap between germline ends came to 18 bases. CDR3 region: CASSLGGGITTEAFF. The CDR3 DNA is TGTGCCAGCAGTCTGGGTGGCGGGATCACCACTGAAGCTTTCTTT.

This clone was observed a handful of times. The CDR3 here is CASSTRSTGSEQYF. The CDR3 DNA reads as TGTGCCAGCAGCACCCGTTCGACAGGGAGCGAGCAGTACTTC. The V call is TRBV13, the J call TRBJ2-7; 7 nucleotides match TRBD1. Germline-derived CDR1 and CDR2 are PRHDT and FYEKMQ (reference sequence). The CDR3 spans 14 residues. The V and J ends lost 5 bases and 6 bases, in that order; junction bases with no gene match: 10.

The chain has TRBV7-2 and TRBJ2-3; D is uncertain. The germline V and J ends were trimmed by 5 bases and 5 bases, with 5 bases remaining between them. The CDR3 has 11 residues. Per germline, CDR1 SGHTA and CDR2 FQGNSA. The CDR3 coding sequence is TGTGCCAGCAGCCTTCAAGATACGCAGTATTTT. Its protein product is CASSLQDTQYF.

The gene calls are TRBV14 and TRBJ1-1; no clear D. V was clipped by 3 bases and J by 2 bases, with 13 bases between them. Germline CDR1 reads SGHDN; CDR2 reads FVKESK. This CDR3 is 15 amino acids long. CDR3 region: CASSHVGSRNTEAFF. CDR3 coding DNA: TGTGCCAGCAGCCACGTGGGTAGCAGAAACACTGAAGCTTTCTTT.

This rearrangement joins TRBV25-1 to TRBJ1-2; D gene unclear. V gave up 5 bases and J gave up 3 bases, with 10 bases separating them. This CDR3 spans 13 amino acids. Germline V gene data show CDR1 as MGHDK and CDR2 as SYGVNS. CDR3 protein: CASSTGNYYGYTF. The CDR3 DNA sequence: TGTGCCAGCAGTACGGGTAACTACTATGGCTACACCTTC.